This T cell receptor beta chain was captured by sequencing in a study of T-cell reconstitution after alpha-beta-depleted transplantation in children. Study-level results: Roughly two months post-transplant, alpha-beta T cells reportedly originated from several hundred graft clones that had expanded.

Using unique molecular identifiers, the investigators prepared the TCRbeta library. One entry per CDR3 protein, called by TCRdb with MiXCR from the PCR reads. Among about 6,700 distinct CDR3 sequences listed, 16% were seen once. This clonotype is medium-sized by share. The antigen is undetermined. This receptor was obtained from a boy aged 2-15 years with acute lymphoblastic leukemia, due to receive a stem cell transplant. The starting material was PBMCs, obtained before TCRalphabeta/CD19-depleted stem cell transplant.

The CDR3 DNA follows: TGTGCCAGCAGTTTAACGGGGGGCTACAATGAGCAGTTCTTC. Its protein product is CASSLTGGYNEQFF. V is TRBV12-3 or TRBV12-4 and J is TRBJ2-1; 7 nucleotides agree with TRBD2. The V gene end was trimmed by 2 bases and the J gene end by 3 bases; junction bases not matched to a gene: 1. CDR3 length: 14 amino acids.